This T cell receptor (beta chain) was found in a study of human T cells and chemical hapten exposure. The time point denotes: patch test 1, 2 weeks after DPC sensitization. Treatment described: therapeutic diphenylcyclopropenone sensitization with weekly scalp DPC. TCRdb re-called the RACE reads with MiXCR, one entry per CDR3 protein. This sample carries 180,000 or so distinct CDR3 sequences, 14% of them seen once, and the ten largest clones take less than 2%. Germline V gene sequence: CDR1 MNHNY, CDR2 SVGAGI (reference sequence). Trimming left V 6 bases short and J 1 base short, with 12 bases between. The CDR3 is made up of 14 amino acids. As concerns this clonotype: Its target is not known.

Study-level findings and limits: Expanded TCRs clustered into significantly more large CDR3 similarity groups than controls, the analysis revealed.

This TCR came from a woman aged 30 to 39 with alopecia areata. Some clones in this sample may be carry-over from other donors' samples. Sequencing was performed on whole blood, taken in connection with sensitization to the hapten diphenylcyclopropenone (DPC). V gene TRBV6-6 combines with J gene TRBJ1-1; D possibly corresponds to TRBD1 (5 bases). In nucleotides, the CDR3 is TGTGCCAGCAGCTCCGACAGAAAGAACACTGAAGCTTTCTTT. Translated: CASSSDRKNTEAFF.